This T cell receptor beta chain was captured by sequencing in a study of regulatory and conventional T cells in RAG deficiency. Study conclusions and caveats: Control T-cell subsets had markedly higher Shannon entropy and lower Simpson indices than RAG-deficient patients.

This clone was seen just once. The antigen remains unidentified. With 4 bases clipped from V and 7 bases from J, the junction kept 11 bases outside the gene matches. The CDR3 is 16 amino acids. CDR1 and CDR2 from the germline V gene are SGHDN and FVKESK. The protocol was immunoSEQ multiplex PCR, while the TCRdb copy is restricted to in-frame clones and leaves out a portion. Of around 33,000 clones detected, about nine tenths appear once; the ten largest clones hold 5.4%. The same data also went into a second study, on regulatory T cells. This second study says: Amplification used 52 TRBV primers and 13 TRBJ primers.

This chain connects TRBV14 to TRBJ2-1, with 9 bases that match TRBD2. The sample taken for sequencing was CD8+ T cells sorted from blood. The sequence was obtained from a human donor in good health. Written as DNA, the CDR3 is TGTGCCAGCAGCCGGGAGGGTCTAGCGGGAATAAATGAGCAGTTCTTC. Translated: CASSREGLAGINEQFF. The entire variable domain, with the rest obtained from reference TRBV14 and TRBJ2-1, is as follows: EAGVTQFPSHSVIEKGQTVTLRCDPISGHDNLYWYRRVMGKEIKFLLHFVKESKQDESGMPNNRFLAERTGGTYSTLKVQPAELEDSGVYFCASSREGLAGINEQFFGPGTRLTVL.